These T cell receptor beta chains were read from a single sample in a study of blood T cell repertoires in COVID-19. The repertoire was sequenced with immunoSEQ multiplex PCR; TCRdb's copy has only in-frame clones and lacks some. This sample yields some 320,000 clones, of which approximately 89% are seen a single time; less than 3.5% belongs to the top ten. Material: PBMCs or T cells enriched from blood (not recorded which). The receptors were sampled from a woman in her fifties or sixties who had been exposed to COVID-19. CDR3s include the opening cysteine and the closing phenylalanine or tryptophan. D genes are given only for firm matches. Size is omitted from some rows. Given values are once, few, many or a class for expanded clones.

TRBV28,TRBD1,NA,TRBJ1-5,CASSPGQGRFPPQHF,TGTGCCAGCAGCCCCGGACAGGGAAGGTTCCCGCCCCAGCATTTT
TRBV30,NA,NA,TRBJ2-7,CAWSASGYEQYF,TGTGCCTGGAGTGCCAGCGGTTACGAGCAGTACTTC
TRBV2,NA,NA,TRBJ1-2,CASSNSQGLGGYTF,TGTGCCAGCAGTAACTCCCAGGGTTTGGGCGGCTACACCTTC
TRBV7-9,TRBD1,NA,TRBJ2-1,CASSHRDSLNEQFF,TGTGCCAGCAGCCACCGGGACAGCCTCAATGAGCAGTTCTTC
TRBV3-1/TRBV3-2,NA,NA,TRBJ2-1,CASSRVEGVGSYNEQFF,TGTGCCAGCAGCCGGGTAGAGGGGGTTGGGTCCTACAATGAGCAGTTCTTC
TRBV27,NA,NA,TRBJ1-1,CAGPDRRQENTEAFF,TGTGCCGGCCCAGATCGTCGACAAGAGAACACTGAAGCTTTCTTT
TRBV5-1,NA,NA,TRBJ2-5,CASSSGLRETQYF,TGCGCCAGCAGCTCCGGACTGCGAGAGACCCAGTACTTC
TRBV5-1,TRBD1,once,TRBJ1-1,CASSSPGGTEAFF,TGCGCCAGCAGCTCCCCAGGGGGCACTGAAGCTTTCTTT
TRBV12-3/TRBV12-4,NA,few,TRBJ1-1,CASSFSINTEAFF,TGTGCCAGCAGTTTCTCTATCAACACTGAAGCTTTCTTT
TRBV5-1,TRBD1,NA,TRBJ2-1,CASSSQGEGEQFF,TGCGCCAGCAGTTCGCAGGGGGAAGGCGAGCAGTTCTTC
TRBV19,TRBD1,NA,TRBJ1-2,CASSPEDRGPGYGYTF,TGTGCCAGTAGTCCCGAGGACAGGGGGCCTGGCTATGGCTACACCTTC
TRBV4-1,TRBD1,once,TRBJ1-5,CASSRMDRALGQPQHF,TGCGCCAGCAGCCGGATGGACAGGGCCCTAGGGCAGCCCCAGCATTTT
TRBV28,NA,few,TRBJ1-4,CASSLREAVNYPLKLFF,TGTGCCAGCAGTTTAAGGGAGGCAGTCAATTACCCTCTAAAACTGTTTTTT
TRBV29-1,NA,NA,TRBJ2-6,CSVDSSSGANVLTF,TGCAGCGTTGATAGTTCCTCTGGGGCCAACGTCCTGACTTTC
TRBV28,NA,NA,TRBJ2-5,CASSKTGTQTQYF,TGTGCCAGCAGCAAAACAGGGACACAGACCCAGTACTTC
TRBV10-3,TRBD1,NA,TRBJ1-1,CAIRGTVMNTEAFF,TGTGCCATCAGGGGGACAGTTATGAACACTGAAGCTTTCTTT
TRBV28,NA,NA,TRBJ1-3,CASSIQGGNTIYF,TGTGCCAGCAGCATACAGGGTGGAAACACCATATATTTT
TRBV15,TRBD2,NA,TRBJ2-7,CATSRDPGGLLREQYF,TGTGCCACCAGCAGAGACCCGGGAGGACTACTTCGGGAGCAGTACTTC
TRBV6-1,NA,NA,TRBJ2-7,CASSDIRRGLYEQYF,TGTGCCAGCAGTGACATCCGCAGGGGCCTCTACGAGCAGTACTTC
TRBV12-3/TRBV12-4,TRBD1,NA,TRBJ2-7,CASSVGTVGEQYF,TGTGCCAGCAGTGTCGGGACAGTGGGAGAGCAGTACTTC
TRBV6-5,TRBD1,NA,TRBJ1-5,CASRGTGVGQPQHF,TGTGCCAGCAGAGGGACAGGGGTTGGTCAGCCCCAGCATTTT
TRBV7-9,TRBD1,once,TRBJ1-4,CASSPPGQPWEKLFF,TGTGCCAGCAGCCCCCCGGGACAGCCGTGGGAAAAACTGTTTTTT
TRBV7-9,NA,NA,TRBJ1-1,CASSQSSGSALMNTEAFF,TGTGCCAGCAGCCAGTCGTCAGGGTCGGCCCTCATGAACACTGAAGCTTTCTTT
TRBV12-3/TRBV12-4,TRBD1,NA,TRBJ2-1,CASRPTGDNEQFF,TGTGCCAGCAGACCGACAGGGGACAATGAGCAGTTCTTC
TRBV4-2,NA,NA,TRBJ1-5,CASSQDPGLSNQPQHF,TGTGCCAGCAGCCAAGATCCAGGGCTTAGCAATCAGCCCCAGCATTTT
TRBV10-3,TRBD1,NA,TRBJ2-7,CASLPGQGSYEQYF,TGTGCCAGCCTTCCGGGACAGGGTTCCTACGAGCAGTACTTC
TRBV27,NA,once,TRBJ2-2,CASTFNTGGELFF,TGTGCCAGCACCTTCAATACTGGCGGGGAGCTGTTTTTT
TRBV5-5,NA,NA,TRBJ1-2,CASSPDRVNYGYTF,TGTGCCAGCAGCCCGGACAGAGTCAACTATGGCTACACCTTC
TRBV28,NA,NA,TRBJ1-4,CASSFRAHRFSTNEKLFF,TGTGCCAGCAGTTTTAGGGCGCACAGGTTTTCAACTAATGAAAAACTGTTTTTT
TRBV28,TRBD1,NA,TRBJ1-1,CASSTNRGVMNTEAFF,TGTGCCAGCAGTACCAACAGGGGGGTGATGAACACTGAAGCTTTCTTT
TRBV7-8,TRBD1,once,TRBJ1-4,CASTEEGAVKKLFF,TGTGCCAGCACAGAGGAGGGGGCGGTCAAAAAACTGTTTTTT
TRBV19,NA,NA,TRBJ2-2,CATSGTYLNTGELFF,TGTGCCACCTCCGGGACTTACTTAAACACCGGGGAGCTGTTTTTT
TRBV2,NA,NA,TRBJ2-1,CASSEWGTNEQFF,TGTGCCAGCAGTGAATGGGGCACCAATGAGCAGTTCTTC
TRBV2,TRBD2,NA,TRBJ2-3,CASSDHGTSGTDTQYF,TGTGCCAGCAGTGATCACGGGACTAGCGGCACAGATACGCAGTATTTT
TRBV25-1,NA,NA,TRBJ2-2,CASTPNEGQGRSGELFF,TGTGCCAGCACCCCGAATGAGGGCCAGGGGAGAAGCGGGGAGCTGTTTTTT
TRBV3-1/TRBV3-2,TRBD2,NA,TRBJ2-1,CASSPSGEPYNEQFF,TGTGCCAGCAGCCCTAGCGGGGAGCCCTACAATGAGCAGTTCTTC
TRBV28,NA,NA,TRBJ2-3,CASSSLTDTQYF,TGTGCCAGCAGTTCCCTCACAGATACGCAGTATTTT
TRBV6-2/TRBV6-3,NA,NA,TRBJ2-5,CASSYPDSPGQETQYF,TGTGCCAGCAGTTACCCGGACAGCCCCGGACAAGAGACCCAGTACTTC
TRBV5-4,TRBD1,NA,TRBJ1-2,CASSADRGSFYGYTF,TGTGCCAGCAGCGCGGACAGGGGTTCCTTCTATGGCTACACCTTC
TRBV11-1,NA,NA,TRBJ2-3,CASSLTGDGTDTQYF,TGTGCCAGCAGCTTAACGGGGGACGGCACAGATACGCAGTATTTT
TRBV2,TRBD2,NA,TRBJ2-3,CASRGVSGVSADTQYF,TGTGCCAGCAGGGGAGTTAGCGGGGTATCCGCAGATACGCAGTATTTT
TRBV3-1/TRBV3-2,NA,NA,TRBJ2-7,CASSLSLYEQYF,TGTGCCAGCAGCCTTTCCCTCTACGAGCAGTACTTC
TRBV6-5,NA,NA,TRBJ1-2,CASRSDRHYGYTF,TGTGCCAGCAGGAGCGACAGACACTATGGCTACACCTTC
TRBV21-1,NA,NA,TRBJ1-1,CASKRGGHSGDTEAFF,TGTGCCAGCAAAAGAGGGGGCCACTCAGGAGACACTGAAGCTTTCTTT
TRBV5-1,TRBD2,NA,TRBJ2-1,CASTYPQGTSGGPYNEQFF,TGCGCCAGCACCTACCCCCAGGGTACTAGCGGGGGCCCATACAATGAGCAGTTCTTC
TRBV2,NA,NA,TRBJ1-2,CASGQSYGYTF,TGTGCCAGCGGACAGTCGTATGGCTACACCTTC
TRBV4-2,TRBD2,NA,TRBJ2-2,CASSQDGPQRGGPGELFF,TGTGCCAGCAGCCAAGATGGACCCCAGCGGGGGGGCCCCGGGGAGCTGTTTTTT
TRBV29-1,NA,NA,TRBJ1-1,CSVEGGDEAFF,TGCAGCGTTGAGGGCGGGGATGAAGCTTTCTTT
TRBV6-5,TRBD1,NA,TRBJ2-7,CASSYDGQGARYEQYF,TGTGCCAGCAGTTACGATGGACAGGGGGCAAGGTACGAGCAGTACTTC
TRBV15,NA,once,TRBJ1-6,CATSRDNGRHSPLHF,TGTGCCACCAGCAGAGATAACGGGAGACATTCACCCCTCCACTTT
TRBV19,TRBD1,NA,TRBJ2-6,CASSIRQGSGANVLTF,TGTGCCAGTAGTATAAGACAGGGCTCTGGGGCCAACGTCCTGACTTTC
TRBV28,TRBD1,NA,TRBJ1-5,CASSLTGVRVQPQHF,TGTGCCAGCAGTTTAACAGGGGTAAGGGTTCAGCCCCAGCATTTT
TRBV11-2,TRBD2,NA,TRBJ2-7,CASSLDRGTSHEQYF,TGTGCCAGCAGCTTAGATCGGGGGACTAGTCACGAGCAGTACTTC
TRBV5-1,TRBD1,NA,TRBJ2-1,CASSLGTGAEQFF,TGCGCCAGCAGCTTGGGGACAGGGGCTGAGCAGTTCTTC
TRBV5-4,NA,NA,TRBJ2-6,CASTFWARVGSGANVLTF,TGTGCCAGCACGTTCTGGGCCAGGGTCGGGTCTGGGGCCAACGTCCTGACTTTC
TRBV29-1,TRBD1,NA,TRBJ2-1,CSVVGGQRIGNEQFF,TGCAGCGTTGTAGGGGGACAGAGAATAGGTAATGAGCAGTTCTTC
TRBV2,NA,NA,TRBJ2-2,CASSRETGFGELFF,TGTGCCAGCAGTCGCGAAACAGGGTTCGGGGAGCTGTTTTTT
TRBV2,NA,NA,TRBJ2-5,CASSYSNQETQYF,TGTGCCAGCAGTTACTCGAACCAAGAGACCCAGTACTTC
TRBV7-2,TRBD2,NA,TRBJ2-7,CASSAQTGGSYEQYF,TGTGCCAGCAGCGCCCAAACGGGGGGGTCCTACGAGCAGTACTTC